This entry concerns a single T cell receptor (beta chain). Its cognate antigen is unknown. The sample originates from a study of T-cell memory formation after mild COVID-19. Study-level findings and limits: CD4+ contracting clones were mainly CM and EM; CD8+ ones, EMRA. Whether day 37 second-wave clones are SARS-CoV-2-specific was not confirmed. The finding that pre-infection memory included some responding clones suggested that cross-reactive memory joined.

Germline assignment: CDR1 SGHAT and CDR2 FQNNGV. This CDR3 contains 16 residues. V lost 5 bases to trimming and J lost 3 bases, with 19 bases between them. TCRdb re-called the 5' RACE reads through MiXCR, storing one row per CDR3 protein. The data show 70,000 to 100,000 distinct CDR3 sequences, with about an eighth seen just once and about 26% held by the top ten. The sample taken for sequencing was PBMCs or a T cell subset sorted from them (not recorded which). The source of this sequence is an adult woman who had mild COVID-19 (a few samples of this study predate the infection). Cell type and time point are not known. The chain has TRBV11-2 and TRBJ2-5, with D tentatively TRBD2 (6 bases). The CDR3 sequence is CASSPGVGGFEETQYF. CDR3 bases: TGTGCCAGCAGCCCCGGGGTGGGAGGTTTTGAAGAGACCCAGTACTTC.